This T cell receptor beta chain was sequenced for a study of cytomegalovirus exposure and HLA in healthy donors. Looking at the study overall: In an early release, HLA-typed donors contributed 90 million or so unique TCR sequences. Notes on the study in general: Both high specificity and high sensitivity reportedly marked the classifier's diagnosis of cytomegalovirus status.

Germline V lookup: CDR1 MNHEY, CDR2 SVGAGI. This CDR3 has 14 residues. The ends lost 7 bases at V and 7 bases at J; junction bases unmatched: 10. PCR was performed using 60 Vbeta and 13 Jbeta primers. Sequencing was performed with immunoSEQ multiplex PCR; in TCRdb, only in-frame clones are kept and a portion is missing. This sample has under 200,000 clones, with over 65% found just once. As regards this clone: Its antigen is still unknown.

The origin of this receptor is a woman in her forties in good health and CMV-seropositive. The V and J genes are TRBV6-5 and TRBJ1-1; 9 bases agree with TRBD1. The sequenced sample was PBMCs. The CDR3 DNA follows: TGTGCCAGCACCGCGGAGTTGACAGGGGGTGAAGCTTTCTTT. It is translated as CASTAELTGGEAFF.